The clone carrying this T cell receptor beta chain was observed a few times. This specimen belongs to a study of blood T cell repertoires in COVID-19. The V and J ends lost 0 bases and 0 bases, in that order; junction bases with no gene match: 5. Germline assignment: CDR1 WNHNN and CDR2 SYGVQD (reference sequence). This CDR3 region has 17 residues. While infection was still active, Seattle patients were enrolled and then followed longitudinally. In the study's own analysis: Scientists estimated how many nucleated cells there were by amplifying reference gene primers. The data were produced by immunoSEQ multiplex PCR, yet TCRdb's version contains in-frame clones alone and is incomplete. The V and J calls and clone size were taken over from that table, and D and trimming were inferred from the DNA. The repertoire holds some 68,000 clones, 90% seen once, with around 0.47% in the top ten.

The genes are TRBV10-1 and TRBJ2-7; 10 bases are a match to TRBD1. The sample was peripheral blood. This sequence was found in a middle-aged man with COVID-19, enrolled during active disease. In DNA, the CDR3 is TGCGCCAGCAGTGAGTCTCGACAGGGGGCGAACTCCTACGAGCAGTACTTC. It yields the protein CASSESRQGANSYEQYF.